This T cell receptor (beta chain) was sequenced for a study of shared clonotypes between healthy human individuals. About the research overall: CD8 memory received one plate per donor, CD8 naive two, CD4 memory three and CD4 naive three.

Method: immunoSEQ multiplex PCR; TCRdb's copy keeps in-frame clones and lacks some. The sample has more than 2 million clones, 95% seen once. As for this clone: Antigen unknown. The sample contains more than one DNA sequence encoding this CDR3.

General observations from the study: For naive CD4 cells, around 5.1% of clonotypes were shared across a handful of donors.

CDR1 is MNHEY, CDR2 SVGAGI, per germline. The CDR3 totals 12 residues. V was cut by 5 bases and J by 6 bases, with 11 bases left in between. This chain links TRBV6-5 with TRBJ2-7, with D possibly matching TRBD1 (5 bases). The sequenced sample consisted of naive CD4+ T cells sorted from blood. Subset in this sample: CD45RA+ positively selected. This TCR came from a man between 18 and 35 years old in good health. CDR3 nucleotide sequence: TGTGCCAGCAGTCCCCAGGGTGGCGAGCAGTACTTC. This encodes CASSPQGGEQYF.